One sample yielded the 7 T cell receptor beta chains listed below, sequenced in a study of blood T cells in healthy people across ages. A sample-barcoded 5' primer and a J-beta primer mix were used in a second PCR of roughly 7 to 11 cycles. TCRdb re-called the 5' RACE reads with MiXCR, one entry per CDR3 protein. The sample consists of some 1.4 million distinct CDR3 sequences, around two fifths of them appearing once. Sequencing was done on a sample of blood. These receptors all come from a woman younger than 30 in good health.

The gene calls are TRBV20-1 and TRBJ1-1, with TRBD1 matching over 9 bases. Germline-derived CDR1 and CDR2 are DFQATT and SNEGSKA (reference sequence). The CDR3 spans 12 residues. DNA of the CDR3: TGCAGCCAAGCCGGGACAGGGACTGAAGCTTTCTTT. Protein sequence: CSQAGTGTEAFF.

The rearrangement uses TRBV27 and TRBJ1-2; possible D gene TRBD1, 5 bases. The CDR3 totals 13 residues. The germline V gene encodes CDR1 MNHEY and CDR2 SMNVEV (reference sequence). V was pared by 3 bases and J by 7 bases, with 12 bases between. CDR3 loop: CASSLVGASGYTF. In DNA form, the CDR3 reads TGTGCCAGCAGTTTGGTTGGGGCTTCTGGCTACACCTTC.

Points on this clonotype: Germline is not matched at one junction end, which may reflect a read error. The V call is TRBV20-1, the J call TRBJ2-1, with 10 bases matching TRBD2. This CDR3 is 21 amino acids long. Germline V CDR1 and CDR2: DFQATT, SNEGSKA (reference sequence). CDR3 in DNA: TGCAGTGCTAGAGATAGGACAGGCGAGCGGGGGGGGGAGAGCTCCTACAATGAGCGGTTCTTC. Translating gives CSARDRTGERGGESSYNERFF.

The rearrangement uses TRBV6-2 or TRBV6-3 and TRBJ2-5; TRBD2 agrees at 10 bases. V lost 3 bases and J lost 5; bases outside the gene matches: 18. Per the germline V gene, CDR1 is MNHEY and CDR2 is SVGEGT. CDR3 length: 19 residues. DNA for the CDR3: TGTGCCAGCAGTTATAGGATCAGCGCACTAGCGGGAAGGCCGGAGACCCAGTACTTC. Translated: CASSYRISALAGRPETQYF.

This chain links TRBV7-9 with TRBJ1-2, with D perhaps matching TRBD1 (5 bases). Germline V gene sequence: CDR1 SEHNR, CDR2 FQNEAQ (reference sequence). The CDR3 is made up of 14 amino acids. Trimming shortened V by 1 base and J by 8 bases, and 14 bases separated the two germline ends. As DNA, the CDR3 is TGTGCCAGCAGCTTAGTTGGGTCCTGGGGCGGCTACACCTTC. Translating gives CASSLVGSWGGYTF.

About this clonotype: This may be a read error: a much more frequent sequence differs by one nucleotide. J is TRBJ2-7 and V is TRBV28; D perhaps matches TRBD1 (6 bases). The length of the CDR3 is 13 residues. Trimming cost V 6 bases and J 1 base, with 10 bases left between them. Germline V lookup: CDR1 MDHEN, CDR2 SYDVKM. The DNA of the CDR3 is TGTGCCAGCAGACACGGACAGTCCTACGAGCAGTACTTC. Translating it yields CASRHGQSYEQYF.

This rearrangement joins TRBV27 to TRBJ2-7; TRBD1 matches at 9 bases. Germline CDR1 MNHEY, CDR2 SMNVEV (reference sequence). J lost 4 bases, V lost 2 bases, and 6 bases had no gene match. CDR3 length equals 15 residues. The CDR3 DNA follows: TGTGCCAGCAGTTTAGAGGGACAGGGAAGGTACGAGCAGTACTTC. Its protein is CASSLEGQGRYEQYF.